The clone carrying this T cell receptor beta chain turned up a few times. Its antigen is unknown. Primers used in a second PCR of roughly 6 to 11 cycles were a sample-barcoded 5' primer and a J-beta primer mix. TCRdb fed the 5' RACE reads into MiXCR, producing one record per CDR3 protein. The sample shows 650,000 to 900,000 distinct CDR3 sequences, about 62% of them seen only once. The donors, aged about 6 to 95, were healthy Caucasians from Russia. The sample originates from a study of blood T cells in healthy people across ages. General observations from the study: CMV status of donors was not determined, possibly confounding expanded clonotype changes. In long-lived donors, naive CD4+ cell counts and diversity exceeded those of aged donors.

Sequenced input: blood. This receptor was taken from a man between 25 and 39 years old in good health.

The CDR3 coding sequence is TGTGCCAGCAGTCCGGACAGGGGAGGGATACCAATCGAGACCCAGTACTTC. Translating gives CASSPDRGGIPIETQYF. The genes are TRBV12-3 or TRBV12-4 and TRBJ2-5, with TRBD1 matching 9 bases. The CDR3 runs to 17 residues. V gave up 5 bases and J gave up 5 bases; unmatched junction bases: 15.